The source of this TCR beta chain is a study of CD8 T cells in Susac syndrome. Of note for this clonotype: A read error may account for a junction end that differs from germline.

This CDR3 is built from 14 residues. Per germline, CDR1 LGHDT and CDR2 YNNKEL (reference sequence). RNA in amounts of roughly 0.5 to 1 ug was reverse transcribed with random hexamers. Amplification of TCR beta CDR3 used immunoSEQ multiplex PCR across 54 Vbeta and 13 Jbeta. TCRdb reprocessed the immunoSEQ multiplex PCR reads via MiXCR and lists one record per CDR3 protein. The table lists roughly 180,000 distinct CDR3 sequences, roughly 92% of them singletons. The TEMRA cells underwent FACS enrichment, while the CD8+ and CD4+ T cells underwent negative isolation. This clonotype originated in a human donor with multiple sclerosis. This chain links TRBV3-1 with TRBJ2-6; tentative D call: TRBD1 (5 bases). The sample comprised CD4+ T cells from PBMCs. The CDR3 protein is CASSPSSGANILTF. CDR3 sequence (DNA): TGTGCCAGCAGCCCGAGCTCTGGGGCCAACATCCTGACTTTC.